This T cell receptor beta chain derives from a study of blood T cell repertoires in COVID-19. This CDR3 is 19 amino acids long. Unmatched junction bases numbered 9, after V lost 4 bases and J lost 1 base. Germline V gene sequence: CDR1 LNHDA, CDR2 SQIVND (reference sequence). Clones were sequenced by immunoSEQ multiplex PCR, and TCRdb holds only the in-frame ones, with some missing. The table shows hundreds of thousands of clones, with approximately 84% occurring only once. What was sequenced was peripheral blood. The rearrangement joins TRBV19 to TRBJ2-2; 13 nucleotides agree with TRBD2. The receptor comes from a woman between 25 and 40 years old who had recovered from COVID-19. Here the CDR3 DNA reads TGTGCCAGTAGTACCGGACTAGCGGGAGAGGTTTTGAACACCGGGGAGCTGTTTTTT. It yields the protein CASSTGLAGEVLNTGELFF.